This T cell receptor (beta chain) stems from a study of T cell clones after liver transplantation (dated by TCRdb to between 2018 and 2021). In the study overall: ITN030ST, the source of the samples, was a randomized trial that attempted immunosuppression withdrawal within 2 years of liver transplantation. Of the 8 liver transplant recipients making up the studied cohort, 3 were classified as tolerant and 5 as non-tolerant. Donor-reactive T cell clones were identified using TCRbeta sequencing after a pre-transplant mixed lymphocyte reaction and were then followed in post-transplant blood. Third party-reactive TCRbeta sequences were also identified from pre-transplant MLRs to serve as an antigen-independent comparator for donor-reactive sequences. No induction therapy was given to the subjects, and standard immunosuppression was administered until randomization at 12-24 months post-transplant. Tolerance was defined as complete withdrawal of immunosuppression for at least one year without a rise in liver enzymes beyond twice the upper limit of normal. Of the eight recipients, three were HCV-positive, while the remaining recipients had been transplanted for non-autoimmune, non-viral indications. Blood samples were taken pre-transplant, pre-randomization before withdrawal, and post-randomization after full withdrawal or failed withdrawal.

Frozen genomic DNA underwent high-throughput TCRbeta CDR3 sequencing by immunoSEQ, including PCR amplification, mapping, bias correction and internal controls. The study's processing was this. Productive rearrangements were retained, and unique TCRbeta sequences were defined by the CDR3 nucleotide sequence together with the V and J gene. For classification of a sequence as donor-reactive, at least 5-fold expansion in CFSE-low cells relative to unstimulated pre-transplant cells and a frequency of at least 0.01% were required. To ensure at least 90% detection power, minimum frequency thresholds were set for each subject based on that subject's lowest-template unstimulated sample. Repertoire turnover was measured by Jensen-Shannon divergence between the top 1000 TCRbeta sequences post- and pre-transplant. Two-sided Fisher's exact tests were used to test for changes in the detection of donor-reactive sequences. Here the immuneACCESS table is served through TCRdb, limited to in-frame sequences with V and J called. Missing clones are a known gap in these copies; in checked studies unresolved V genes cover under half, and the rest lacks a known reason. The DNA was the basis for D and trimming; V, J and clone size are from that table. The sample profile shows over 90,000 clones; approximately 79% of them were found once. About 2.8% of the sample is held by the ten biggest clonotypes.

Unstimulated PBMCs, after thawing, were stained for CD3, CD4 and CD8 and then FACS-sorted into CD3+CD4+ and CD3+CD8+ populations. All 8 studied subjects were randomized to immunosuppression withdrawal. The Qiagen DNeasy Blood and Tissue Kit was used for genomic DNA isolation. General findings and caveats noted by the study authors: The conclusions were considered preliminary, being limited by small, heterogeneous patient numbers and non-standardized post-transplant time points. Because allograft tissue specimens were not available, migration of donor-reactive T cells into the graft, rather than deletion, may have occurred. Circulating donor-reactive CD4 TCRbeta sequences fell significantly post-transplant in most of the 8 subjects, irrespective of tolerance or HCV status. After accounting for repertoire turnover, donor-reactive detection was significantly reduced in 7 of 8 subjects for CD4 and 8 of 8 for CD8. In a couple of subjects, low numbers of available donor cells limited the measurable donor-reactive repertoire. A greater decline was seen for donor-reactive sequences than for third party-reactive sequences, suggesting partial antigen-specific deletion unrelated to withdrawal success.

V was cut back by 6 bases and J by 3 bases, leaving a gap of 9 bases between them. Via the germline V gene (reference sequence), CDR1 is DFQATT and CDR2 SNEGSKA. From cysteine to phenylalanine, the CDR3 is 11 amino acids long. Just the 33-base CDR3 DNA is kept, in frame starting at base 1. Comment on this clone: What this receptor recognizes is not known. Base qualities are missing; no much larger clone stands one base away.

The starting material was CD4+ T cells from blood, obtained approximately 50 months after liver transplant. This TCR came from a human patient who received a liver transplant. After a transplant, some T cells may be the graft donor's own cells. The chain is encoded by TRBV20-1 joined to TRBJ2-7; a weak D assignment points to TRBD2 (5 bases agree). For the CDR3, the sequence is CSASGLYEQYF. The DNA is TGCAGTGCCTCAGGACTCTACGAGCAGTACTTC.